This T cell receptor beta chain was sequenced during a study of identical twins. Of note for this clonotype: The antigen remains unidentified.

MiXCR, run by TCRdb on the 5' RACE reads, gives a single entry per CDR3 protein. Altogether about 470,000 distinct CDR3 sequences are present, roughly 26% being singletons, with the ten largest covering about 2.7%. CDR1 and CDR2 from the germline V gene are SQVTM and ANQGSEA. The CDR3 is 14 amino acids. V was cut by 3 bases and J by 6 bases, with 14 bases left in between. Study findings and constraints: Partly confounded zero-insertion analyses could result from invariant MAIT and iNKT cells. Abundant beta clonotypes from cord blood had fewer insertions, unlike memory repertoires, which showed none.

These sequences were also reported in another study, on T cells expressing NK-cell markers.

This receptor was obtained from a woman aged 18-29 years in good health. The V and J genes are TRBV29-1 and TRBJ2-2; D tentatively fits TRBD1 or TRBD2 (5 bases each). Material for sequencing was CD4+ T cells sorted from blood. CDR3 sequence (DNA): TGCAGCGTTGATATGCAGGGAGTGGCCGGGGAGCTGTTTTTT. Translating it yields CSVDMQGVAGELFF.